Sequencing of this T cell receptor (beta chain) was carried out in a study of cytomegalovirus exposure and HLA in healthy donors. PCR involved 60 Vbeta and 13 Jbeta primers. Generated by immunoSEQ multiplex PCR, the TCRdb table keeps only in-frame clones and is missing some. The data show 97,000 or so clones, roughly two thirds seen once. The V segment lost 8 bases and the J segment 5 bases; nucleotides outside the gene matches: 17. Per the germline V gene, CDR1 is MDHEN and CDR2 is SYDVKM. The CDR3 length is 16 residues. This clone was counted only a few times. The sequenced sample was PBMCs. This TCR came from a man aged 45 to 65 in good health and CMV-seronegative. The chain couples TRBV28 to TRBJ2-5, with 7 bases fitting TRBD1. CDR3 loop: CASGRQGDMVFETQYF. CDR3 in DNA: TGTGCCAGCGGCCGACAGGGCGATATGGTTTTTGAGACCCAGTACTTC.